The TCR beta chain under discussion was sequenced for a study of blood T cell repertoires in COVID-19. Study-level background: Some COVID-19 samples were acute and others convalescent; all came from the United States, Italy and Spain.

In the authors' workflow: Reference gene primer amplification in the assay estimated nucleated cell counts. Measured with immunoSEQ multiplex PCR; TCRdb has only the in-frame clones, and not every one. D and trimming were read from the DNA, whereas the V and J calls and clone size are those reported in that table. The table includes about 36,000 clones, 90% detected once. CDR3 length: 16 residues. Deletions cut 4 bases from V and 0 bases from J, with 14 bases between. Per germline, CDR1 SGHRS and CDR2 YFSETQ. The receptor comes from a human donor in a cohort sampled during active COVID-19. The rearrangement links TRBV5-1 to TRBJ2-1; D uncertain. Sequenced sample: peripheral blood. The CDR3, as DNA: TGCGCCAGCAGCCCAGGCCAGTCCTTCTCCTACAATGAGCAGTTCTTC. Residues: CASSPGQSFSYNEQFF. The full variable domain, in which reference TRBV5-1 and TRBJ2-1 provide the parts outside the CDR3, is KAGVTQTPRYLIKTRGQQVTLSCSPISGHRSVSWYQQTPGQGLQFLFEYFSETQRNKGNFPGRFSGRQFSNSRSEMNVSTLELGDSALYLCASSPGQSFSYNEQFFGPGTRLTVL.